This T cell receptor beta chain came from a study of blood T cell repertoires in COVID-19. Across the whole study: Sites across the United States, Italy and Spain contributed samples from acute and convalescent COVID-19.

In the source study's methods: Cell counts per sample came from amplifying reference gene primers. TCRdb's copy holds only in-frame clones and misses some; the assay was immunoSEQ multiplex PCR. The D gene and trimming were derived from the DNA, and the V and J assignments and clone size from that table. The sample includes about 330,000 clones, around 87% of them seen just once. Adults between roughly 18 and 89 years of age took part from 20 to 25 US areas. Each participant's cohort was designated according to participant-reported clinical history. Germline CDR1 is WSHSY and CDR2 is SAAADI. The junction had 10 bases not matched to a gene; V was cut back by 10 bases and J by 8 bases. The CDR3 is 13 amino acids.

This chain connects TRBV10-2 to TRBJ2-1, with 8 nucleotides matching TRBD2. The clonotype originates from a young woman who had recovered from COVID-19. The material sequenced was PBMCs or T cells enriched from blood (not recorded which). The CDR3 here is CAKRGQQNYEQFF. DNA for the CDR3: TGCGCCAAGCGGGGGCAGCAAAATTATGAGCAGTTCTTC.